This TCR beta chain was captured by sequencing in a study of CXCR4 blockade with PD-1 therapy in pancreatic cancer. Only in-frame clones appear in the TCRdb table, and some are missing; sequencing was by immunoSEQ multiplex PCR. The data show 5,000 to 7,000 clones, 35% to 40% seen once. The archived tumor blocks came from patients without neoadjuvant therapy before resection. This clone was seen ten or more times. What it binds is not known. CDR1 is SGHNT and CDR2 is YENEEA in the germline V gene. V gave up 3 bases and J gave up 1 base, with 12 bases separating them. The CDR3 runs 15 residues. Regarding the study as a whole: Tumors were clonally expanded, mean 0.14 versus 0.05 in healthy blood. Frequent tumor clones were encoded by many distinct rearrangements, suggesting shared antigens.

The TCR sequence derives from a human donor with pancreatic ductal adenocarcinoma. Material: tumor tissue. V is TRBV11-3 and J is TRBJ1-1, with unresolved D. The CDR3 DNA reads TGTGCCAGCAGCTTCCTAACTGTGGGGAACACTGAAGCTTTCTTT. This codes for CASSFLTVGNTEAFF.